A selection of T cell receptor beta chains follows, all from one sample in a study of shared clonotypes between healthy human individuals. Data came from immunoSEQ multiplex PCR; TCRdb stores just in-frame clones and leaves some out. The sample comprises roughly 720,000 clones, 90% of which are singletons, and 34% rests with the top ten. Sample: memory CD8+ T cells from PBMCs. Source of these receptors: a man between 18 and 35 years old in good health. Some clones in this sample may be carry-over from other donors' samples. Each CDR3 is given with its conserved first and last residue. A D gene is named only where the DNA matches it firmly. Size is omitted from some rows. Given values are once, few, many or a class for expanded clones.

.	TRBJ1-5	.	TRBV2	TGTGCCAGCAGTGATGCGCGGGTGCATCAGCCCCAGCATTTT	CASSDARVHQPQHF
TRBD2	TRBJ2-2	.	TRBV10-3	TGTGCCATCAGAGCCTCTAGCGGGAGGGCCCCGAACACCGGGGAGCTGTTTTTT	CAIRASSGRAPNTGELFF
.	TRBJ1-1	.	TRBV5-5	TGTGCCAGCAGCTTCTTGGGGGGTTACACTGAAGCTTTCTTT	CASSFLGGYTEAFF
.	TRBJ2-7	few	TRBV27	TGTGCCAGCAGTTTTGGTAGAGGCGCCTACGAGCAGTACTTC	CASSFGRGAYEQYF
.	TRBJ1-3	.	TRBV14	TGTGCCAGCAGCCACGCTTTCGTGACAGGACCCTCTGGAAACACCATATATTTT	CASSHAFVTGPSGNTIYF
.	TRBJ1-1	.	TRBV28	TGTGCCAGCAGAAACCGGGACGCGTTGGAAGCTTTCTTT	CASRNRDALEAFF
TRBD1	TRBJ2-7	.	TRBV5-5	TGTGCCAGCAGCAATGACAGGGCCGGGTACGAGCAGTACTTC	CASSNDRAGYEQYF
TRBD1	TRBJ2-7	.	TRBV28	TGTGCCAGCACCATACCCACACAGGGGGGTGAGCAGTACTTC	CASTIPTQGGEQYF
TRBD1	TRBJ1-1	.	TRBV4-2	TGTGCCAGCAGCCAGTGGGCGGGGACAGGGGGCACTGAAGCTTTCTTT	CASSQWAGTGGTEAFF
TRBD1	TRBJ2-7	.	TRBV7-9	TGTGCCAGCAGTTGGGACAGGGGGAGCTCCTACGAGCAGTACTTC	CASSWDRGSSYEQYF
.	TRBJ1-2	.	TRBV6-5	TGTGCCAGCAGACCCGAAGGGAAGCTTTATGGCTACACCTTC	CASRPEGKLYGYTF
TRBD2	TRBJ2-1	.	TRBV6-4	TGTGCCAGCAGCTTTGCTAGCGGGAGTCAGAATGAGCAGTTCTTC	CASSFASGSQNEQFF
.	TRBJ1-1	few	TRBV30	TGTGCCTGGAGCTTTGGCATAAATGAAGCTTTCTTT	CAWSFGINEAFF
.	TRBJ1-1	.	TRBV28	TGTGCCAGCAGTTTGTTAGGACAGCTGAACACTGAAGCTTTCTTT	CASSLLGQLNTEAFF
TRBD2	TRBJ2-7	.	TRBV27	TGTGCCAGCAGTCGATTAGCGGGAGGGCCAACCTACGAGCAGTACTTC	CASSRLAGGPTYEQYF
TRBD1	TRBJ2-7	.	TRBV9	TGTGCCAGCAGTAGGGGGGACAGGAGCTACGAGCAGTACTTC	CASSRGDRSYEQYF
.	TRBJ2-7	many	TRBV28	TGTGCCAGCAGTTGGGATCGGAGGGGGTTGTACGAGCAGTACTTC	CASSWDRRGLYEQYF
TRBD1	TRBJ2-3	.	TRBV28	TGTGCCAGCAGTCCTTATCGGACAGGGGGTAGCACAGATACGCAGTATTTT	CASSPYRTGGSTDTQYF
.	TRBJ2-1	.	TRBV5-1	TGCGCCAGCAGCTGGACCCGGGGTACAAGCTCCTACAATGAGCAGTTCTTC	CASSWTRGTSSYNEQFF
TRBD2	TRBJ2-3	.	TRBV27	TGTGCCAGCAGTTTATTTGGGGGACTAGGCACAGATACGCAGTATTTT	CASSLFGGLGTDTQYF
.	TRBJ1-3	.	TRBV6-5	TGTGCCAGCAGTCAACAGGGTCCTGGAAACACCATATATTTT	CASSQQGPGNTIYF
.	TRBJ2-3	.	TRBV27	TGTGCCAGCAACCACGGCTTCGCGGAAAGCACAGATACGCAGTATTTT	CASNHGFAESTDTQYF
TRBD2	TRBJ2-7	few	TRBV7-9	TGTGCCAGCAGCTCCACCGCTCGGGACTACTCCTACGAGCAGTACTTC	CASSSTARDYSYEQYF
TRBD2	TRBJ2-1	.	TRBV9	TGTGCCAGCAGCTTAGGGACTAGCGGGGTCTATTACAATGAGCAGTTCTTC	CASSLGTSGVYYNEQFF
TRBD2	TRBJ2-7	.	TRBV15	TGTGCCACCAGCAGCCCTGGGACTAGCGGGCCTGTGTACGAGCAGTACTTC	CATSSPGTSGPVYEQYF
TRBD2	TRBJ2-7	.	TRBV30	TGTGCCTGGAGTGACGACTGGCGGGGGATTACCTACGAGCAGTACTTC	CAWSDDWRGITYEQYF
TRBD2	TRBJ2-1	.	TRBV27	TGTGCCAGCACCCAACTAGCGGGAGATGAGCAGTTCTTC	CASTQLAGDEQFF
.	TRBJ2-2	.	TRBV27	TGTGCCAGCAGCTCGCTATTCAGGGTGGGGCACACCGGGGAGCTGTTTTTT	CASSSLFRVGHTGELFF
.	TRBJ2-1	.	TRBV29-1	TGCAGCGTTGCGGGGGAAACCTACAATGAGCAGTTCTTC	CSVAGETYNEQFF
.	TRBJ1-1	.	TRBV27	TGTGCCAGCAGTTTAGCTTTGGGTGGGAACACTGAAGCTTTCTTT	CASSLALGGNTEAFF
.	TRBJ1-1	few	TRBV5-4	TGTGCCAGCGAGGAGGGCACGAACACTGAAGCTTTCTTT	CASEEGTNTEAFF